The clone carrying this T cell receptor (beta chain) appeared a few times. Extracted RNA was reverse transcribed, and the resulting cDNA served as sequencing template. Using immunoSEQ multiplex PCR, the repertoire was profiled, and TCRdb retains in-frame clones only, with some absent. The sample includes about 210,000 clones, roughly 56% of them seen just once. The data belong to a study of CD8+ T cells in alopecia areata. Study at large: Patients received oral tofacitinib, 5 to 10 mg twice daily, for moderate-to-severe alopecia areata.

Treatment of the sample: oral pan-JAK inhibitor, 5-10 mg twice daily. The CDR3 sequence is 11 residues long. Germline assignment: CDR1 SQVTM and CDR2 ANQGSEA. V was shortened by 3 bases and J by 8 bases, with 8 bases between the two germline ends. The source of this sequence is a human donor with alopecia areata. The sequences come from CD4+ T cells sorted from blood, collected at week 4, from a patient treated with tofacitinib. This rearrangement joins TRBV29-1 to TRBJ2-1; tentatively, D is TRBD2 (5 bases). This chain's CDR3 is CSVDAGYEQFF. CDR3 nucleotide sequence: TGCAGCGTTGATGCGGGCTATGAGCAGTTCTTC.